The 19 T cell receptor beta chains listed next were all sequenced from one sample in a study of OX40 agonist ivuxolimab in advanced cancers. Data came from immunoSEQ multiplex PCR; TCRdb stores just in-frame clones and leaves some out. The data show roughly 80,000 clones, approximately 95% seen once. The sample consisted of CD4+ or CD8+ T cells sorted from blood, taken in a trial of the OX40 agonist ivuxolimab. These receptors came from an adult with an advanced solid tumor such as melanoma, head and neck, liver or kidney cancer.

The chain carries TRBV7-2 and TRBJ1-2, with TRBD1 as a possible D gene (5 bases). V lost 1 base to trimming and J lost 5 bases, with 14 bases between them. The CDR3 contains 15 residues. Germline CDR1 and CDR2: SGHTA and FQGNSA. The CDR3 sequence: CASSLDPTDYYGYTF. DNA for the CDR3: TGTGCCAGCAGCTTAGATCCGACAGACTATTATGGCTACACCTTC.

The chain uses TRBV6-1 and TRBJ2-5, with TRBD1 as a possible D gene (6 bases). The CDR3 covers 15 residues. Germline CDR1 reads MNHNS; CDR2 reads SASEGT. Trimming cost V 2 bases and J 0 bases, with 10 bases left between them. The CDR3 region is CASSEQGLYQETQYF. The DNA of the CDR3 is TGTGCCAGCAGTGAACAGGGGCTGTACCAAGAGACCCAGTACTTC.

The chain recombines TRBV19 with TRBJ1-1; D may be TRBD1 (6 bases). Germline assignment: CDR1 LNHDA and CDR2 SQIVND (reference sequence). V was shortened by 4 bases and J by 0 bases, with 9 bases between the two germline ends. The CDR3 spans 14 residues. For the CDR3, the DNA is TGTGCCAGTAGTAGAGGACAGATGAACACTGAAGCTTTCTTT. Translation gives CASSRGQMNTEAFF.

The genes are TRBV5-1 and TRBJ2-5; D unresolved. The CDR3 consists of 15 residues. Trimming pared 0 bases from V and 1 base from J, leaving 10 bases between. The germline CDR1 and CDR2 sequences are SGHRS and YFSETQ. This chain's CDR3 is CASSLENSGQETQYF. CDR3 coding DNA: TGCGCCAGCAGCTTGGAAAATTCCGGCCAAGAGACCCAGTACTTC.

Only a few counts were recorded for this clone. J is TRBJ1-1 and V is TRBV9; D not resolved. From germline, CDR1 is SGDLS and CDR2 YYNGEE. Trimming pared 4 bases from V and 3 bases from J, leaving 10 bases between. This CDR3 contains 13 residues. The CDR3 protein is CASSRTTDTEAFF. The CDR3 DNA reads TGTGCCAGCAGCCGGACCACAGACACTGAAGCTTTCTTT.

The CDR3 loop is CASSLAMGPSWAELFF. CDR3 coding DNA: TGTGCCAGCAGCTTAGCAATGGGCCCTAGCTGGGCCGAGCTGTTTTTT. This chain links TRBV7-2 with TRBJ2-2; a possible D gene is TRBD2 (5 bases). The CDR3 loop spans 16 amino acids. V was clipped by 0 bases and J by 11 bases, with 19 bases between them. Germline CDR1 is SGHTA and CDR2 is FQGNSA.

The rearrangement joins TRBV29-1 to TRBJ2-7; weak D call: TRBD2 (5 bases). This CDR3 contains 14 residues. V gave up 6 bases and J gave up 4 bases, with 19 bases separating them. Germline assignment: CDR1 SQVTM and CDR2 ANQGSEA. This CDR3 is CSVADFAGRYEQYF. The CDR3 coding sequence is TGCAGCGTCGCCGACTTTGCGGGCCGTTACGAGCAGTACTTC.

The J gene is TRBJ2-5, the V gene TRBV2; 8 nucleotides match TRBD2. The germline V gene encodes CDR1 SNHLY and CDR2 FYNNEI. V lost 6 bases to trimming and J lost 4 bases; unmatched junction nucleotides: 4. The CDR3 is 13 residues long. The CDR3 region is CASSGGGGETQYF. CDR3 nucleotides: TGTGCCAGCAGCGGGGGGGGTGGAGAGACCCAGTACTTC. The variable domain in full, completed from reference TRBV2 and TRBJ2-5, reads EPEVTQTPSHQVTQMGQEVILRCVPISNHLYFYWYRQILGQKVEFLVSFYNNEISEKSEIFDDQFSVERPDGSNFTLKIRSTKLEDSAMYFCASSGGGGETQYFGPGTRLLVL.

The chain combines TRBV10-3 with TRBJ1-2, with D perhaps matching TRBD1 (6 bases). The V gene lost 6 bases and the J gene lost 8 bases, with 16 bases spanning the gap. Germline loops: CDR1 ENHRY, CDR2 SYGVKD. The CDR3 has 13 residues. As DNA, the CDR3 is TGTGCCATCAGGGCACAGGGAGATGAGGGCTACACCTTC. Protein: CAIRAQGDEGYTF.

The genes are TRBV28 and TRBJ2-7; 7 bases are a match to TRBD1. The ends lost 6 bases at V and 6 bases at J; junction bases unmatched: 14. This CDR3 region has 15 residues. Germline lookup yields CDR1 MDHEN and CDR2 SYDVKM. The DNA of the CDR3 is TGTGCCAGCAGGGGAACAGGGGTGGTGGGATTCGAGCAGTACTTC. It encodes CASRGTGVVGFEQYF.

The chain employs TRBV7-2 and TRBJ1-1, with D possibly TRBD1 on 5 matching bases. V was clipped by 5 bases and J by 4 bases, with 11 bases between them. The CDR3 contains 13 residues. The germline CDR1 and CDR2 sequences are SGHTA and FQGNSA. CDR3 nucleotide sequence: TGTGCCAGCAGCCCAGGGTTGGGCACTGAAGCTTTCTTT. Protein sequence: CASSPGLGTEAFF.

This clone was observed a handful of times. This chain uses TRBV15 with TRBJ1-3; TRBD1 might be the D (5 bases). This CDR3 contains 15 residues. Germline CDR1 and CDR2: LNHNV and YYDKDF (reference sequence). V was shortened by 1 base and J by 4 bases, with 11 bases between the two germline ends. CDR3 loop: CATSRAPGVGNTIYF. For the CDR3, the DNA is TGTGCCACCAGCAGAGCGCCGGGGGTCGGAAACACCATATATTTT.

The chain joins TRBV7-9 to TRBJ2-7; perhaps TRBD2 as D (6 bases). Germline values: CDR1 SEHNR, CDR2 FQNEAQ (reference sequence). V dropped 1 base and J dropped 5 bases, with 9 bases sitting between them. This CDR3 comprises 13 residues. The CDR3 coding sequence is TGTGCCAGCAGCTTAGGGGGGGTCAACGAGCAGTACTTC. This sequence encodes CASSLGGVNEQYF.

This sequence joins TRBV30 and TRBJ2-5; the match to TRBD2 covers 12 bases. CDR1 is GTSNPN, CDR2 SVGIG, per germline (reference sequence). J gave up 3 bases and V 4 bases, and 6 bases lay outside the gene matches. This CDR3 region has 15 residues. The CDR3 DNA is TGTGCCTGGACCCGGACTAGCGGGATAAAAGAGACCCAGTACTTC. Residues: CAWTRTSGIKETQYF.

This clone was detected once. The V call is TRBV5-1, the J call TRBJ2-5, with a weak D call TRBD2 (6 bases). The CDR3 loop spans 14 amino acids. Trimming shortened V by 0 bases and J by 1 base, and 7 bases separated the two germline ends. Germline loops: CDR1 SGHRS, CDR2 YFSETQ. The CDR3 loop is CASSLGGVQETQYF. CDR3 DNA sequence: TGCGCCAGCAGCTTGGGGGGGGTCCAAGAGACCCAGTACTTC.

The chain recombines TRBV18 with TRBJ2-3; 9 nucleotides match TRBD2. Germline CDR1 is KGHSH and CDR2 is LQKENI. V lost 4 bases and J lost 0; bases outside the gene matches: 5. This CDR3 region has 16 residues. CDR3: CASSRLAGSSTDTQYF. In DNA, the CDR3 is TGTGCCAGCTCACGTCTAGCGGGATCTAGCACAGATACGCAGTATTTT.

This chain joins TRBV7-9 and TRBJ1-1; maybe TRBD1 (5 bases). Trimming removed 5 bases from V and 7 bases from J, with 20 bases in between. CDR3 length: 15 residues. The V gene's germline CDR1 is SEHNR and CDR2 FQNEAQ (reference sequence). The CDR3 spells CASSPPGGENGEAFF. In DNA, the CDR3 is TGTGCCAGCAGCCCTCCCGGGGGGGAAAATGGTGAAGCTTTCTTT.

The chain employs TRBV6-1 and TRBJ2-3; TRBD2 matches 10 bases. The CDR3 spans 15 residues. In germline, CDR1 is MNHNS, CDR2 SASEGT. V dropped 5 bases and J dropped 1; count of bases not matched to a gene: 3. The CDR3, as DNA: TGTGCCAGCAGTACTAGCGGGGAAGGCACAGATACGCAGTATTTT. Encoded protein: CASSTSGEGTDTQYF.

The CDR3 loop is CASSYVGLHQPQHF. The DNA of the CDR3 is TGTGCCAGCAGTTACGTGGGACTACATCAGCCCCAGCATTTT. The chain uses TRBV6-8 and TRBJ1-5; D may be TRBD1 (5 bases). The CDR3 is 14 amino acids. Germline CDR1 MNHGY, CDR2 SAAAGT. Trimming stripped 2 bases from V and 5 bases from J, with 10 bases between.